The present entry profiles one T cell receptor (beta chain) with its context. This record comes from a study of PD-L1 blockade in urothelial cancer. Patients' cancers were locally advanced or metastatic urothelial carcinomas. Assay: immunoSEQ multiplex PCR; the TCRdb copy retains only in-frame clones and omits some. Among some 28,000 clones listed, roughly 80% were seen once. Germline CDR1 and CDR2: MDHEN and SYDVKM. The CDR3 contains 15 residues. V was trimmed by 5 bases and J by 11 bases, leaving 24 bases between them. V and J are TRBV28 and TRBJ1-1; D perhaps matches TRBD1 (6 bases). The receptor was derived from a man aged 50-59 years with urothelial cancer. Source: PBMCs, taken around atezolizumab (anti-PD-L1) treatment. CDR3 protein: CASSAPTGKSGGAFF. In DNA, the CDR3 is TGTGCCAGCAGTGCCCCTACAGGGAAATCGGGTGGCGCTTTCTTT.